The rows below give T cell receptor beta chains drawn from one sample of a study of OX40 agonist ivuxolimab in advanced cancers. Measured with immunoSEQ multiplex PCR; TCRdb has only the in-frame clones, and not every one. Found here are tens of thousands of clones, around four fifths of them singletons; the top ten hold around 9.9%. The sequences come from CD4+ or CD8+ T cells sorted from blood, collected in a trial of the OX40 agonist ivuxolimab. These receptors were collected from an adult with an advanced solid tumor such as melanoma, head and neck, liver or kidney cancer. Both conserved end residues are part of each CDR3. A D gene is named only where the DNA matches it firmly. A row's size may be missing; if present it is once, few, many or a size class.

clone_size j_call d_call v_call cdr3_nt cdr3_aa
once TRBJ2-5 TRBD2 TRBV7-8 TGTGCCAGCAGGTCAAAATCCCTAGCGGGAGAGACCCAGTACTTC CASRSKSLAGETQYF
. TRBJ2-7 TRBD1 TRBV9 TGTGCCAGCAGAGTACCCGGGACAGGGGGCCCCTACGAGCAGTACTTC CASRVPGTGGPYEQYF
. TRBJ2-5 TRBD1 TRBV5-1 TGCGCCAGCAGCCTAGGGACAGGGATGGTCCAAGAGACCCAGTACTTC CASSLGTGMVQETQYF
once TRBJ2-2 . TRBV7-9 TGTGCCAGCAGCTCAACCCGGGGTACCGGGGAGCTGTTTTTT CASSSTRGTGELFF
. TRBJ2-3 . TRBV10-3 TGTGCCATCAGTGAGTCGCAGGCCTTTAGCACAGATACGCAGTATTTT CAISESQAFSTDTQYF
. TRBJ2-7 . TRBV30 TGTGCCTGGAGCGCCCAGACTAGTTCCGAGCAGTACTTC CAWSAQTSSEQYF
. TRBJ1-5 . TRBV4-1 TGCGCCAGCAGCCAAGAGAATCGGGCCCTGGGCAATCAGCCCCAGCATTTT CASSQENRALGNQPQHF
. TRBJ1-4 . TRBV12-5 TGTGCTAGTGGTTTGGTAGGACTCAGGGGTTGGGCTAATGAAAAACTGTTTTTT CASGLVGLRGWANEKLFF
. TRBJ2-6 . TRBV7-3 TGTGCCAGCAGCCCCGAGGGGCTCTCTGGGGCCAACGTCCTGACTTTC CASSPEGLSGANVLTF
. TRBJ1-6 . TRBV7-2 TGTGCCAGCAGTCTTAGGTCGACAGTCAACTCCTATAATTCACCCCTCCACTTT CASSLRSTVNSYNSPLHF
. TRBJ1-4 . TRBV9 TGTGCCAGCAGCGTAGGAAGGGTTACTAATGAAAAACTGTTTTTT CASSVGRVTNEKLFF
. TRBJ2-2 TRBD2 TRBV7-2 TGTGCCAGCAGCCCCGTGGCTAGCGGGGGGGCCGGGGAGCTGTTTTTT CASSPVASGGAGELFF